This entry features one TCR beta chain sequence. Assay: immunoSEQ multiplex PCR; the TCRdb copy retains only in-frame clones and omits some. Among approximately 940,000 clones listed, approximately 80% were seen once. V gave up 1 base and J gave up 2 bases, with 12 bases separating them. The CDR3 extends over 15 amino acids. Germline V gene lookup returns CDR1 LGHNA and CDR2 YSLEER. Recent acute infections and vaccinations were absent in the healthy HIV-negative adult donors. CD4+ cells were split into CD45RA+ naive and CD45RA-negative memory subsets. This record belongs to a study of shared clonotypes between healthy human individuals.

The origin of this receptor is a man aged 18 to 29 in good health. The sample was memory CD4+ T cells sorted from blood. As to subset: CD45RA-negative fraction. The V gene is TRBV4-3, the J gene TRBJ2-7, with D uncertain. The CDR3 protein is CASSQAPGSPYEQYF. DNA for the CDR3: TGCGCCAGCAGCCAAGCCCCTGGCAGTCCCTACGAGCAGTACTTC.